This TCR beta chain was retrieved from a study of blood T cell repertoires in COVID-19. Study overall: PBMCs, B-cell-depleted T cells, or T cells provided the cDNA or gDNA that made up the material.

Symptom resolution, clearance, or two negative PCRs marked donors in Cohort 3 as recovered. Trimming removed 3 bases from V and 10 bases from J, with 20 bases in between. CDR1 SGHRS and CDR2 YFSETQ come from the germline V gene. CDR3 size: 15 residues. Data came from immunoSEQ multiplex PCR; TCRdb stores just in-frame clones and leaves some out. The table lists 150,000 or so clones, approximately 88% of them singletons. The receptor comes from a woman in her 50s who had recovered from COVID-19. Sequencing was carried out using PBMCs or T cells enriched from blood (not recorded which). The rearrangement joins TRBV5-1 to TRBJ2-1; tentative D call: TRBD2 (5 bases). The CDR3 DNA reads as TGCGCCAGCAGCTCGGAAGTGCTCTCCTCGGGGGAGCAGTTCTTC. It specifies CASSSEVLSSGEQFF.